This T cell receptor (beta chain) is from a study of blood T cell repertoires in COVID-19. Looking at the study overall: Some COVID-19 samples were acute and others convalescent; all came from the United States, Italy and Spain. PBMCs, B-cell-depleted T cells, or T cells were the source of the cDNA or gDNA that made up the material.

The germline V gene has CDR1 LNHDA and CDR2 SQIVND (reference sequence). CDR3 size: 15 residues. Trimming stripped 6 bases from V and 8 bases from J, with 22 bases between. Original processing methods: Reference gene primer amplification in the assay estimated nucleated cell counts. This table comes from immunoSEQ multiplex PCR, and its TCRdb copy is limited to in-frame clones, with some not included. Clonal size and the V and J genes are those of that table, whereas D and trimming came from the DNA. Here the sample spans over 250,000 clones, roughly 90% being singletons. This chain connects TRBV19 to TRBJ1-2; a possible D gene is TRBD1 (6 bases). Sequences were obtained from peripheral blood. This TCR was sampled from a woman aged 25 to 39 with acute or convalescent COVID-19. The CDR3 loop is CASSRTVLSSDGYTF. CDR3 in DNA: TGTGCCAGTAGCAGGACAGTTCTATCCTCCGACGGCTACACCTTC.